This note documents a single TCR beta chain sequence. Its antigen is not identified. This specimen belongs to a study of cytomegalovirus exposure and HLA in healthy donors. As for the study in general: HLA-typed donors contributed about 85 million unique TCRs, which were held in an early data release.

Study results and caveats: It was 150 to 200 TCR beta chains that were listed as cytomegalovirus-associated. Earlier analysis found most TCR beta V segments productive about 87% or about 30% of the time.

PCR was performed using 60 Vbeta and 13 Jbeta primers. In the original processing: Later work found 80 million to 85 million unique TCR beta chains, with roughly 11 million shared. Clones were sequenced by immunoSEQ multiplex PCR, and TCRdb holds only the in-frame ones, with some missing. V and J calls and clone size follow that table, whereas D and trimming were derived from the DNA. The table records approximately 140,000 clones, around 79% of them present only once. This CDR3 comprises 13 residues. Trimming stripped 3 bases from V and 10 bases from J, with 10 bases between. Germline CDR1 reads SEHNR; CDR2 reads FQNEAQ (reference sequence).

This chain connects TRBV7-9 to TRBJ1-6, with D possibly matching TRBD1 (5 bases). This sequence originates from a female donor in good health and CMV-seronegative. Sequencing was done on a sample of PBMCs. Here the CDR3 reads CASSLGKGSPLHF. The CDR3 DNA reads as TGTGCCAGCAGCTTGGGCAAGGGGTCACCCCTCCACTTT.